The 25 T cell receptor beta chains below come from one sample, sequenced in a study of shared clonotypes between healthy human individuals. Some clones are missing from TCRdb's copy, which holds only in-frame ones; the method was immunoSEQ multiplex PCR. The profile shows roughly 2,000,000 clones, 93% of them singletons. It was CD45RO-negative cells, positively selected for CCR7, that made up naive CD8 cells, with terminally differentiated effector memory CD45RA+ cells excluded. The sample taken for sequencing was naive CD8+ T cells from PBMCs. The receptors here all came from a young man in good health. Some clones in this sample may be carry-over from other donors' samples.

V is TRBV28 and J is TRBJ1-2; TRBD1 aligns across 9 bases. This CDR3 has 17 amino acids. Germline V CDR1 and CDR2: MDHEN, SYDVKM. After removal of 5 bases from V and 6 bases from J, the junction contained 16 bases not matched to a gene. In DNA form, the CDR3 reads TGTGCCAGCAGTCTAGAGGGACAGGGTATAGTTGTTGATGGCTACACCTTC. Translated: CASSLEGQGIVVDGYTF.

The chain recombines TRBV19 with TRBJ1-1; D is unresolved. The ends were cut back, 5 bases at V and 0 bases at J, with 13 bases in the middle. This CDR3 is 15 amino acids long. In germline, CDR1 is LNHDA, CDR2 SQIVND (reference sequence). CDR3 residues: CASSPIQVMNTEAFF. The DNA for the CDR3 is TGTGCCAGTAGTCCAATCCAGGTTATGAACACTGAAGCTTTCTTT.

The CDR3 sequence: CASSPLAGGGPGELFF. Written as DNA, the CDR3 is TGTGCCAGCAGTCCCCTAGCGGGGGGAGGTCCCGGGGAGCTGTTTTTT. The chain links TRBV27 to TRBJ2-2, with TRBD2 matching 11 bases. V shed 5 bases, J shed 6 bases, and the junction held 8 bases outside the gene matches. This CDR3 is 16 amino acids long. Germline CDR1 MNHEY, CDR2 SMNVEV (reference sequence).

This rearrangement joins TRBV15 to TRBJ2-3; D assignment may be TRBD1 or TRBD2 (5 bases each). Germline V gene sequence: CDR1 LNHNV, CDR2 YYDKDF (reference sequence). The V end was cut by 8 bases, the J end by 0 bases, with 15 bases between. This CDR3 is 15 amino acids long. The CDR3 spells CATARGVGSTDTQYF. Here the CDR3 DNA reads TGTGCCACCGCTAGGGGAGTAGGGAGCACAGATACGCAGTATTTT.

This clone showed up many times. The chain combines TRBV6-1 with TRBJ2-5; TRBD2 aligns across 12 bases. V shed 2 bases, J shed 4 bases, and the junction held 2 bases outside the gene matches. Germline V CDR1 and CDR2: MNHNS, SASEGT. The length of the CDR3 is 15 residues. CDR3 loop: CASSELAGGLETQYF. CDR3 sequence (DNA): TGTGCCAGCAGTGAACTAGCGGGAGGGCTAGAGACCCAGTACTTC.

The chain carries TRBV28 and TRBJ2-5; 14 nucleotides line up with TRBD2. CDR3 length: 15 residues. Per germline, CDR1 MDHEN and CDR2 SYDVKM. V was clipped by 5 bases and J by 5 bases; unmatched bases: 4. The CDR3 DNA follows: TGTGCCAGCAGTGGGACTAGCGGGAGTTGGGAGACCCAGTACTTC. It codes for CASSGTSGSWETQYF.

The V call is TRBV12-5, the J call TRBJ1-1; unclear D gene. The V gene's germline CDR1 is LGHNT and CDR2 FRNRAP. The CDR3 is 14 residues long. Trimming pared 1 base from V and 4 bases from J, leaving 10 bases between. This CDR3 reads CASGLAKTGTEAFF. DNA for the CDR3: TGTGCTAGTGGTTTGGCCAAGACGGGCACTGAAGCTTTCTTT.

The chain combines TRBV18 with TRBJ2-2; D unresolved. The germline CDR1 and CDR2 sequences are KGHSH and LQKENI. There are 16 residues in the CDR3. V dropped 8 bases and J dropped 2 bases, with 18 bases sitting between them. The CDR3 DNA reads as TGTGCCAGCCCTTACTCGCCGGGTGCCAACACCGGGGAGCTGTTTTTT. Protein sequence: CASPYSPGANTGELFF.

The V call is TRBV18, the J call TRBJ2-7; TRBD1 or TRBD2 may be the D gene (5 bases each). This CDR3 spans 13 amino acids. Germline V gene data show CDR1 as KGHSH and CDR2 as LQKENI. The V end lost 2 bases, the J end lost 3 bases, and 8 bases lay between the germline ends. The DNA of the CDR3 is TGTGCCAGCTCACCAGCTGGGGGCTACGAGCAGTACTTC. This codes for CASSPAGGYEQYF.

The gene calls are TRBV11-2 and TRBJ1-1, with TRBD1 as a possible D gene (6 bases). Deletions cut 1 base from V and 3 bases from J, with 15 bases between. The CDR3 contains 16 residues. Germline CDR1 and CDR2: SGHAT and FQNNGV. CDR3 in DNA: TGTGCCAGCAGCTTAGTAGCAGGGGCCGGGGACACTGAAGCTTTCTTT. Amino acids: CASSLVAGAGDTEAFF.

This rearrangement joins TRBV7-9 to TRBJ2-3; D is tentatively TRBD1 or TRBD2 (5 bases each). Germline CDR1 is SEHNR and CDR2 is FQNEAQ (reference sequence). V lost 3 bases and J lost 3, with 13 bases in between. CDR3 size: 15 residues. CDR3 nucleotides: TGTGCCAGCAGCTTTATTGGCAGGGAGACAGATACGCAGTATTTT. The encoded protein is CASSFIGRETDTQYF.

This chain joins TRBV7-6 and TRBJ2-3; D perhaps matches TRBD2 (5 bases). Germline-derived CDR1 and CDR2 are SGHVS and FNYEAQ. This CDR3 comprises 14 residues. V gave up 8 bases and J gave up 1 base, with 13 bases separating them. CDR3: CASSSGTGTDTQYF. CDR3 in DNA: TGTGCCAGCTCAAGCGGCACTGGCACAGATACGCAGTATTTT.

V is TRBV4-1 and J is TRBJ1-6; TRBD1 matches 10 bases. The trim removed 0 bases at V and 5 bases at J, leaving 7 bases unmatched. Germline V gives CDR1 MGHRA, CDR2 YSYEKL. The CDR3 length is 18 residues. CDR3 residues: CASSQDHDRGLDNSPLHF. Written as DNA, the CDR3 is TGCGCCAGCAGCCAAGATCACGACAGGGGGCTCGATAATTCACCCCTCCACTTT.

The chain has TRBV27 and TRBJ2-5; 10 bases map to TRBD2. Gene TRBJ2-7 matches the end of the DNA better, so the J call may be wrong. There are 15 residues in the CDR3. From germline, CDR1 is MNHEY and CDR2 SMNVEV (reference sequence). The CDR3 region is CASSLGTSVSYEQYF. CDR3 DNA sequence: TGTGCCAGCAGTTTAGGGACTAGCGTCTCCTACGAGCAGTACTTC.

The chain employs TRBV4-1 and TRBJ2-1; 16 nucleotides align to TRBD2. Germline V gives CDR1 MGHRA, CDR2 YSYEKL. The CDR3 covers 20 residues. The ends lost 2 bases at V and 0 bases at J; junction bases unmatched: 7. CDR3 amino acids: CASSQSSGLAGGPSYNEQFF. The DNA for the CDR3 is TGCGCCAGCAGCCAATCCTCGGGACTAGCGGGAGGGCCCTCCTACAATGAGCAGTTCTTC.

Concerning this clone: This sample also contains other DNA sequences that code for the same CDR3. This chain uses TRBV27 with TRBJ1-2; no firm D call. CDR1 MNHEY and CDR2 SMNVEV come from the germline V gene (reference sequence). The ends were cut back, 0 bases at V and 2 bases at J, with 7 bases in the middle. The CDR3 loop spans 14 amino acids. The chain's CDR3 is CASSLSGVNYGYTF. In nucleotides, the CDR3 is TGTGCCAGCAGTTTATCCGGGGTGAACTATGGCTACACCTTC.

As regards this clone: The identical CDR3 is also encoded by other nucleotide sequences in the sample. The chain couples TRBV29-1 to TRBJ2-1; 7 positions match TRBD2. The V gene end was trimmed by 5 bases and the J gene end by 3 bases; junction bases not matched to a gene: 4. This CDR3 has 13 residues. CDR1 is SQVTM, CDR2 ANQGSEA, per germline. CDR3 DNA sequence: TGCAGCGTTCTGCTAGCGGACTACAATGAGCAGTTCTTC. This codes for CSVLLADYNEQFF.

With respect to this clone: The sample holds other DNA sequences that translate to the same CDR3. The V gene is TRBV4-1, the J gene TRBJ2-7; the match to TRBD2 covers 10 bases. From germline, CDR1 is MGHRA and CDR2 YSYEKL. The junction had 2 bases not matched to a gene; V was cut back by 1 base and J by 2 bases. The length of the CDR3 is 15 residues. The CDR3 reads CASSQGTSGTYEQYF. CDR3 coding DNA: TGCGCCAGCAGCCAAGGGACTAGCGGTACCTACGAGCAGTACTTC.

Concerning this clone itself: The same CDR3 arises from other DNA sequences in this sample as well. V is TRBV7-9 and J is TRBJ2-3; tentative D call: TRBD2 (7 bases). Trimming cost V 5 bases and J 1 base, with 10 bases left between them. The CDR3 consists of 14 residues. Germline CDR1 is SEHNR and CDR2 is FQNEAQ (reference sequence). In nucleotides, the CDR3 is TGTGCCAGCAGCATGGGGGGGCGCACAGATACGCAGTATTTT. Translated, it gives CASSMGGRTDTQYF. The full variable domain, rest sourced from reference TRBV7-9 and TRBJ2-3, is DTGVSQNPRHKITKRGQNVTFRCDPISEHNRLYWYRQTLGQGPEFLTYFQNEAQLEKSRLLSDRFSAERPKGSFSTLEIQRTEQGDSAMYLCASSMGGRTDTQYFGPGTRLTVL.

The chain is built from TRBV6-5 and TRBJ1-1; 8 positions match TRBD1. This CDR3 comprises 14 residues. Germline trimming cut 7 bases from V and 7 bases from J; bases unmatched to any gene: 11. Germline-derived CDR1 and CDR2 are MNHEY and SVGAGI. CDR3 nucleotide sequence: TGTGCCAGCACCGTGGACAGGGAGATGGGTGAAGCTTTCTTT. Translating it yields CASTVDREMGEAFF.

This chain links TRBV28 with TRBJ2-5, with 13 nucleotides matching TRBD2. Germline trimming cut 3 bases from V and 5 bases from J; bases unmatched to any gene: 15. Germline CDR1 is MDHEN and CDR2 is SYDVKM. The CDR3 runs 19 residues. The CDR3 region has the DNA TGTGCCAGCAGTTTCCCAGGACTAGCGGGAGCTGATCCAGGGGAGACCCAGTACTTC. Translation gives CASSFPGLAGADPGETQYF.

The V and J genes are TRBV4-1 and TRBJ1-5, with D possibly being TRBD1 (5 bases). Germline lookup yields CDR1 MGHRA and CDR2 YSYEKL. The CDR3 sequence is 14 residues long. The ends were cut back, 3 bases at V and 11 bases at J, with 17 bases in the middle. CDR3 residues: CASSQGPSQGSQHF. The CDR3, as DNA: TGCGCCAGCAGCCAGGGGCCGTCTCAAGGGTCCCAGCATTTT.

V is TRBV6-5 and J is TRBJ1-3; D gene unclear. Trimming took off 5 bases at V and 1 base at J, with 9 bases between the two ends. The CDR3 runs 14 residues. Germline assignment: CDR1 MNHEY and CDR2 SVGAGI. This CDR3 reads CASSPSVSGNTIYF. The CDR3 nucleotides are TGTGCCAGCAGTCCCTCGGTATCTGGAAACACCATATATTTT.

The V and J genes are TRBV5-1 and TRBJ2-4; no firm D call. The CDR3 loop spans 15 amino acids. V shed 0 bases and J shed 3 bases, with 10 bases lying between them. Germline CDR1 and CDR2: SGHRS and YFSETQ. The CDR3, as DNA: TGCGCCAGCAGCTTGGTTGACGGCTTCAAAAACATTCAGTACTTC. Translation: CASSLVDGFKNIQYF.

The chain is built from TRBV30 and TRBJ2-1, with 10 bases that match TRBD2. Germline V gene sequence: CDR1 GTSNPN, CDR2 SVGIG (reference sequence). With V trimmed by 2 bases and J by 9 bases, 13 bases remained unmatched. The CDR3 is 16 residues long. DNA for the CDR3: TGTGCCTGGAGTATCCAGCAGCGGGAGGGCCGCGTTGAGCAGTTCTTC. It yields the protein CAWSIQQREGRVEQFF. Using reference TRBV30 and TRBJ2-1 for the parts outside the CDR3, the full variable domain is SQTIHQWPATLVQPVGSPLSLECTVEGTSNPNLYWYRQAAGRGLQLLFYSVGIGQISSEVPQNLSASRPQDRQFILSSKKLLLSDSGFYLCAWSIQQREGRVEQFFGPGTRLTVL.